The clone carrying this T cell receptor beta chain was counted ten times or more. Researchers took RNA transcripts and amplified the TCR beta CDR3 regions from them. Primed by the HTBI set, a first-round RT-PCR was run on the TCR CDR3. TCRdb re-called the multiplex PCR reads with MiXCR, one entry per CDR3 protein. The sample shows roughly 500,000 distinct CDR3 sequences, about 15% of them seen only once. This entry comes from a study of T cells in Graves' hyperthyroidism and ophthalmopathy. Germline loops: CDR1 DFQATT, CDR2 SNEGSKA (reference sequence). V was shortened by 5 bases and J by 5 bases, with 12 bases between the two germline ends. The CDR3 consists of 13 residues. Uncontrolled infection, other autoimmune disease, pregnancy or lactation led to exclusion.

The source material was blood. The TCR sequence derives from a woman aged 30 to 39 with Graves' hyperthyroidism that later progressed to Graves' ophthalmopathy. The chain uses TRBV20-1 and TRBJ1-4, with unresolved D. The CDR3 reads CSAVGEENEKLFF. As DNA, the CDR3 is TGCAGTGCTGTGGGCGAGGAGAATGAAAAACTGTTTTTT.